The 27 T cell receptor beta chains below all came from one sample that was sequenced in a study of blood T cell repertoires in COVID-19. Measured with immunoSEQ multiplex PCR; TCRdb has only the in-frame clones, and not every one. The sample yields over 15,000 clones, around 89% seen once. The sample taken for sequencing was peripheral blood. Receptors originate from a human donor in a cohort sampled during active COVID-19.

The rearrangement uses TRBV6-5 and TRBJ2-7, with a possible D match to TRBD2 (5 bases). The CDR3 loop spans 13 amino acids. Looked up from germline, CDR1 is MNHEY and CDR2 is SVGAGI. V dropped 2 bases and J dropped 4 bases, with 9 bases sitting between them. The CDR3 loop is CASSYRGAYEQYF. CDR3 DNA: TGTGCCAGCAGTTACCGGGGAGCTTACGAGCAGTACTTC.

The chain links TRBV5-1 to TRBJ1-1; D is uncertain. CDR1 SGHRS and CDR2 YFSETQ come from the germline V gene. The CDR3 covers 15 residues. The V end was cut by 0 bases, the J end by 4 bases, with 13 bases between. The CDR3 coding sequence is TGCGCCAGCAGCTTGGAACCCCCCTCGGTCACTGAAGCTTTCTTT. It is translated as CASSLEPPSVTEAFF.

The chain is built from TRBV30 and TRBJ1-3, with D perhaps TRBD1 (6 bases). Trimming took 4 bases from V and 5 from J, leaving 15 bases between them. Germline V gives CDR1 GTSNPN, CDR2 SVGIG (reference sequence). The CDR3 sequence is 14 residues long. CDR3 sequence: CAWIGQGIRNTIYF. The CDR3 DNA is TGTGCCTGGATAGGTCAGGGGATAAGAAACACCATATATTTT.

The CDR3, as DNA: TGTGCCAGCAGCAAAGAGGCGGCTTCTTTACCTGATGAAAAACTGTTTTTT. It is translated as CASSKEAASLPDEKLFF. V is TRBV21-1 and J is TRBJ1-4. TRBV21-1 is labeled a pseudogene. The CDR3 contains 17 residues.

J is TRBJ2-1 and V is TRBV11-3, with 11 bases aligning to TRBD1. Germline CDR1 and CDR2: SGHNT and YENEEA. V gave up 3 bases and J gave up 8 bases; unmatched junction bases: 9. CDR3 size: 16 residues. CDR3 residues: CASSLGTGGVWDEQFF. Here the CDR3 DNA reads TGTGCCAGCAGCTTGGGGACAGGGGGGGTTTGGGATGAGCAGTTCTTC. The variable domain in full, with the rest retrieved from reference TRBV11-3 and TRBJ2-1, is EAGVVQSPRYKIIEKKQPVAFWCNPISGHNTLYWYLQNLGQGPELLIRYENEEAVDDSQLPKDRFSAERLKGVDSTLKIQPAELGDSAVYLCASSLGTGGVWDEQFFGPGTRLTVL.

CDR3 region: CASRVEVTSGSQYF. Here the CDR3 DNA reads TGTGCCAGCAGAGTAGAGGTGACTAGCGGGTCCCAGTACTTC. The chain combines TRBV7-2 with TRBJ2-5, with TRBD2 matching over 10 bases. The CDR3 extends over 14 amino acids. V lost 6 bases and J lost 9; bases outside the gene matches: 10. The V gene's germline CDR1 is SGHTA and CDR2 FQGNSA.

The J gene is TRBJ2-1, the V gene TRBV7-2; 8 bases match TRBD2. V gave up 2 bases and J gave up 0 bases; unmatched junction bases: 12. The CDR3 loop spans 19 amino acids. The V gene's germline CDR1 is SGHTA and CDR2 FQGNSA. This CDR3 reads CASSLKGRAGGTSYNEQFF. The CDR3 DNA reads TGTGCCAGCAGCTTAAAAGGGCGTGCGGGGGGAACCTCCTACAATGAGCAGTTCTTC.

The chain links TRBV19 to TRBJ1-5, with 9 bases fitting TRBD1. This CDR3 contains 13 residues. V was pared by 6 bases and J by 4 bases, with 1 base of the junction left unmatched. From germline, CDR1 is LNHDA and CDR2 SQIVND (reference sequence). The CDR3 nucleotides are TGTGCCAGTAGGGGGACAGGGAATCAGCCCCAGCATTTT. Translated, it gives CASRGTGNQPQHF.

V gene TRBV30 combines with J gene TRBJ1-1; TRBD1 might be the D (5 bases). CDR3 length equals 15 residues. Germline values: CDR1 GTSNPN, CDR2 SVGIG (reference sequence). V was trimmed by 0 bases and J by 0 bases, leaving 11 bases between them. The CDR3 bases are TGTGCCTGGAGTGTACGTCGCAGGGTGAACACTGAAGCTTTCTTT. It yields the protein CAWSVRRRVNTEAFF.

This clone showed up just once. The chain is built from TRBV9 and TRBJ2-1; TRBD2 aligns across 7 bases. The CDR3 spans 17 residues. V shed 1 base, J shed 1 base, and the junction held 8 bases outside the gene matches. Germline-derived CDR1 and CDR2 are SGDLS and YYNGEE. DNA for the CDR3: TGTGCCAGCAGCGTAAGCCCAGCGGGGAGGTCCTACAATGAGCAGTTCTTC. Protein product: CASSVSPAGRSYNEQFF.

The genes are TRBV5-1 and TRBJ2-7; 8 nucleotides align to TRBD1. Germline-derived CDR1 and CDR2 are SGHRS and YFSETQ. V trimming: 2 bases; J trimming: 5 bases; junction bases outside the gene matches: 6. The CDR3 is made up of 14 amino acids. In DNA, the CDR3 is TGCGCCAGCAGCTTTAGGCAGGGGGCCGACGAGCAGTACTTC. Translation: CASSFRQGADEQYF.

The chain recombines TRBV28 with TRBJ2-5; D is unresolved. CDR3 size: 11 residues. V was clipped by 2 bases and J by 7 bases, with 5 bases between them. The germline V gene has CDR1 MDHEN and CDR2 SYDVKM. The CDR3 DNA follows: TGTGCCAGCAGTTTAGGGCGGACCCAGTACTTC. This encodes CASSLGRTQYF.

The chain carries TRBV6-5 and TRBJ1-1, with no clear D. Germline CDR1 and CDR2: MNHEY and SVGAGI. The CDR3 spans 13 residues. Trimming removed 7 bases at V and 3 bases at J, with 12 bases between. The CDR3 DNA is TGTGCCAGCAATACCGGGTTCCACACTGAAGCTTTCTTT. As protein: CASNTGFHTEAFF.

This chain connects TRBV28 to TRBJ2-2; 8 positions agree with TRBD1. The CDR3 loop spans 14 amino acids. The V segment lost 6 bases and the J segment 4 bases; nucleotides outside the gene matches: 4. Germline CDR1 MDHEN, CDR2 SYDVKM. The CDR3 region has the DNA TGTGCCAGCAGGGGGACAGGAGTCACCGGGGAGCTGTTTTTT. Translated, it gives CASRGTGVTGELFF.

Note on this clone: The sample contains more than one DNA sequence encoding this CDR3. V is TRBV25-1 and J is TRBJ1-1; perhaps TRBD1 as D (6 bases). Germline CDR1 MGHDK, CDR2 SYGVNS. V dropped 4 bases and J dropped 0 bases, with 9 bases sitting between them. The length of the CDR3 is 14 residues. CDR3 nucleotide sequence: TGTGCCAGCAGTGTTACAGGGATGAACACTGAAGCTTTCTTT. As protein: CASSVTGMNTEAFF.

This clone was seen just once. Other DNA sequences within the sample encode an identical CDR3. The V and J genes are TRBV5-5 and TRBJ2-6; D is possibly TRBD2 (5 bases). Germline V gives CDR1 SGHKS, CDR2 YYEKEE (reference sequence). Trimming removed 4 bases at V and 4 bases at J, with 18 bases between. The length of the CDR3 is 17 residues. This CDR3 reads CASSGRAPRSGANVLTF. DNA of the CDR3: TGTGCCAGCAGCGGGCGGGCCCCCCGGTCCGGGGCCAACGTCCTGACTTTC.

This rearrangement joins TRBV9 to TRBJ1-2; D may be TRBD1 (6 bases). CDR1 is SGDLS, CDR2 YYNGEE, per germline. V was trimmed by 3 bases and J by 6 bases, leaving 18 bases between them. This CDR3 comprises 15 residues. CDR3 loop: CASSASDRKINGYTF. CDR3 nucleotides: TGTGCCAGCAGCGCCTCGGACAGAAAGATTAATGGCTACACCTTC.

This clone was detected only once. The chain is built from TRBV6-2 or TRBV6-3 and TRBJ1-3; 7 nucleotides agree with TRBD1. The CDR3 loop spans 18 amino acids. J lost 0 bases, V lost 2 bases, and 10 bases had no gene match. CDR1 and CDR2 (germline): MNHEY, SVGEGT. The CDR3 here is CASSYGGRQGNSGNTIYF. The CDR3, as DNA: TGTGCCAGCAGTTACGGAGGAAGACAGGGAAACTCTGGAAACACCATATATTTT.

The chain uses TRBV5-1 and TRBJ1-6; D remains unclear. The CDR3 is 15 amino acids. Germline V gene data show CDR1 as SGHRS and CDR2 as YFSETQ. V lost 5 bases, J lost 0 bases, and 9 bases lay in between. Here the CDR3 DNA reads TGCGCCAGCAGGCGGATAAGCTCCTATAATTCACCCCTCCACTTT. Amino acids: CASRRISSYNSPLHF.

The chain recombines TRBV10-3 with TRBJ2-7; weak D call: TRBD2 (5 bases). The ends were cut back, 0 bases at V and 2 bases at J, with 17 bases in the middle. This CDR3 spans 17 amino acids. Germline V CDR1 and CDR2: ENHRY, SYGVKD. The DNA of the CDR3 is TGTGCCATCAGTGAGTCGATTGACTACCATAGGCCCTACGAGCAGTACTTC. Encoded protein: CAISESIDYHRPYEQYF.

This chain links TRBV28 with TRBJ1-4; possibly TRBD1 for D (6 bases). Germline-derived CDR1 and CDR2 are MDHEN and SYDVKM. V gave up 8 bases and J gave up 2 bases, with 15 bases separating them. The CDR3 loop spans 15 amino acids. The DNA for the CDR3 is TGTGCCAGCCGGACAGTAGCTGCGACTAATGAAAAACTGTTTTTT. This encodes CASRTVAATNEKLFF.

This sequence joins TRBV19 and TRBJ2-2, with 10 bases identical to TRBD1. The V segment lost 5 bases and the J segment 7 bases; nucleotides outside the gene matches: 7. Germline V gene lookup returns CDR1 LNHDA and CDR2 SQIVND (reference sequence). This CDR3 is 15 amino acids long. CDR3 region: CASSSRQGANGELFF. For the CDR3, the DNA is TGTGCCAGTAGTTCACGACAGGGGGCCAACGGGGAGCTGTTTTTT.

The J gene is TRBJ2-7, the V gene TRBV9, with D hard to call. This CDR3 is 10 amino acids long. V gave up 7 bases and J gave up 6 bases, with 8 bases separating them. Germline-derived CDR1 and CDR2 are SGDLS and YYNGEE. CDR3 sequence: CASPLREQYF. The CDR3 nucleotides read TGTGCCAGCCCCCTACGCGAGCAGTACTTC.

This clone is a singleton in its sample. This chain uses TRBV6-5 with TRBJ1-4; 7 bases map to TRBD1. The CDR3 runs 15 residues. Germline V CDR1 and CDR2: MNHEY, SVGAGI. With V trimmed by 7 bases and J by 5 bases, 10 bases remained unmatched. This chain's CDR3 is CASTPRNRGNEKLFF. The CDR3 nucleotides are TGTGCCAGCACCCCACGGAACAGGGGCAATGAAAAACTGTTTTTT.

The chain employs TRBV5-8 and TRBJ1-1; D is possibly TRBD1 (6 bases). V dropped 2 bases and J dropped 4 bases, with 12 bases sitting between them. The V gene's germline CDR1 is SGHTS and CDR2 YDEGEE. The CDR3 has 14 residues. DNA of the CDR3: TGTGCCAGCAGCTTTAGGCAGGGGAGCACTGAAGCTTTCTTT. Its translation is CASSFRQGSTEAFF.

The chain couples TRBV18 to TRBJ1-1; maybe TRBD1 (5 bases). The CDR3 extends over 13 amino acids. V was pared by 8 bases and J by 5 bases, with 15 bases between. Germline V gene sequence: CDR1 KGHSH, CDR2 LQKENI. In DNA, the CDR3 is TGTGCCAGCACTATGGCAGGGCCTACTGAAGCTTTCTTT. It is translated as CASTMAGPTEAFF. The complete variable domain, with remaining parts taken from reference TRBV18 and TRBJ1-1, reads NAGVMQNPRHLVRRRGQEARLRCSPMKGHSHVYWYRQLPEEGLKFMVYLQKENIIDESGMPKERFSAEFPKEGPSILRIQQVVRGDSAAYFCASTMAGPTEAFFGQGTRLTVV.

This chain links TRBV30 with TRBJ1-2, with 9 bases fitting TRBD1. The germline V gene has CDR1 GTSNPN and CDR2 SVGIG (reference sequence). CDR3 length: 15 residues. The V and J ends lost 4 bases and 7 bases, in that order; junction bases with no gene match: 13. CDR3 amino acids: CAWTRPGQGSSGYTF. In DNA form, the CDR3 reads TGTGCCTGGACAAGACCGGGACAGGGCTCGAGTGGCTACACCTTC.